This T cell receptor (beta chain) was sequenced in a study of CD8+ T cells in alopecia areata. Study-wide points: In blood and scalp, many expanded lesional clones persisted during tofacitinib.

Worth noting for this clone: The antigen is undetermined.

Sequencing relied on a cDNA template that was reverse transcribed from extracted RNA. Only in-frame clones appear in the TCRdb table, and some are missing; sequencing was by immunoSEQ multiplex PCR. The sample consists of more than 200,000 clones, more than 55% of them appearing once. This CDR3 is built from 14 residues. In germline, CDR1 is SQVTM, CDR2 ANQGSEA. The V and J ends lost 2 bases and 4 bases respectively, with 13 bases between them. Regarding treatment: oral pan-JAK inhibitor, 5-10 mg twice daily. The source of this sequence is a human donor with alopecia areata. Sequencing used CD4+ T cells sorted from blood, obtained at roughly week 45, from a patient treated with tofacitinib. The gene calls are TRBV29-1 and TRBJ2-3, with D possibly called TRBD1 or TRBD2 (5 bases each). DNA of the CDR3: TGCAGCGTTGAAATTCGGGGACCCGCAGATACGCAGTATTTT. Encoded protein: CSVEIRGPADTQYF.